The 32 T cell receptor beta chains below all came from one sample that was sequenced in a study of control samples from healthy donors and cancer patients. Using immunoSEQ multiplex PCR, the repertoire was profiled, and TCRdb retains in-frame clones only, with some absent. The sample shows some 66,000 clones, almost 85% of them seen only once. Sequencing input: blood. These receptors all stem from a man between 35 and 55 years old in good health.

The J gene is TRBJ2-6, the V gene TRBV19; tentatively, D is TRBD2 (5 bases). From germline, CDR1 is LNHDA and CDR2 SQIVND (reference sequence). This CDR3 has 15 amino acids. Trimming took off 3 bases at V and 3 bases at J, with 9 bases between the two ends. CDR3 sequence: CASSMTGSGANVLTF. In nucleotides, the CDR3 is TGTGCCAGTAGTATGACGGGGAGTGGGGCCAACGTCCTGACTTTC.

The rearrangement links TRBV7-2 to TRBJ1-5; the D gene is possibly TRBD1 (5 bases). V was cut by 1 base and J by 2 bases, with 9 bases left in between. Germline V gene sequence: CDR1 SGHTA, CDR2 FQGNSA. The CDR3 consists of 15 residues. The CDR3 DNA reads TGTGCCAGCAGCTTAGGGGGGAGGGGCAATCAGCCCCAGCATTTT. Its protein product is CASSLGGRGNQPQHF.

The gene calls are TRBV6-6 and TRBJ2-5, with TRBD1 matching over 9 bases. This CDR3 spans 15 amino acids. The V segment lost 6 bases and the J segment 4 bases; nucleotides outside the gene matches: 9. Looked up from germline, CDR1 is MNHNY and CDR2 is SVGAGI (reference sequence). CDR3 bases: TGTGCCAGCAGAGAACCGACAGGGGGGGGAGAGACCCAGTACTTC. Protein: CASREPTGGGETQYF.

The chain employs TRBV30 and TRBJ1-1; D may be TRBD1 (6 bases). Germline lookup yields CDR1 GTSNPN and CDR2 SVGIG (reference sequence). The V gene lost 5 bases and the J gene lost 1 base, with 11 bases spanning the gap. The CDR3 extends over 13 amino acids. CDR3 amino acids: CAWRQDSNTEAFF. The CDR3 DNA sequence: TGTGCCTGGCGACAGGACTCGAACACTGAAGCTTTCTTT.

The chain joins TRBV7-3 to TRBJ2-7, with TRBD1 identical over 9 bases. V gave up 5 bases and J gave up 6 bases; unmatched junction bases: 14. The germline V gene has CDR1 SGHTA and CDR2 FQGTGA. This CDR3 has 16 residues. CDR3 coding DNA: TGTGCCAGCAGCCCGGGGCCGGGACAGGGTCGTAGCGAGCAGTACTTC. Translated: CASSPGPGQGRSEQYF.

This sequence joins TRBV6-5 and TRBJ1-3, with D tentatively TRBD1 (6 bases). The V end lost 8 bases, the J end lost 5 bases, and 13 bases lay between the germline ends. The CDR3 covers 13 residues. Germline V CDR1 and CDR2: MNHEY, SVGAGI. The CDR3, as DNA: TGTGCCAGCCTCTGGGGGCGACGAAACACCATATATTTT. It specifies CASLWGRRNTIYF.

The rearrangement uses TRBV2 and TRBJ2-7; the D is unclear. The V gene's germline CDR1 is SNHLY and CDR2 FYNNEI. The CDR3 length is 15 residues. Trimming cost V 4 bases and J 7 bases, with 20 bases left between them. CDR3 in amino acids: CASSVWAPSIGEQYF. CDR3 sequence (DNA): TGTGCCAGCAGTGTATGGGCACCTTCAATCGGGGAGCAGTACTTC.

V gene TRBV7-8 combines with J gene TRBJ2-7; the D call may be TRBD1 or TRBD2 (5 bases each). CDR1 SGHVS and CDR2 FQNEAQ come from the germline V gene. The CDR3 extends over 15 amino acids. V lost 4 bases and J lost 4, with 17 bases in between. The CDR3 nucleotides read TGTGCCAGCAGCTCCGGTCCCGGGACCGTGTACGAGCAGTACTTC. Protein product: CASSSGPGTVYEQYF.

The rearrangement uses TRBV9 and TRBJ1-1; tentative D call: TRBD1 (5 bases). CDR1 SGDLS and CDR2 YYNGEE come from the germline V gene. The germline V and J ends were trimmed by 6 bases and 0 bases, with 12 bases remaining between them. This CDR3 is 14 amino acids long. The CDR3 is CASNAGHMNTEAFF. As DNA, the CDR3 is TGTGCCAGCAACGCGGGGCACATGAACACTGAAGCTTTCTTT.

This clone was seen just once. The chain employs TRBV7-2 and TRBJ2-3; the D is unclear. CDR1 SGHTA and CDR2 FQGNSA come from the germline V gene. CDR3 size: 11 residues. With 8 bases removed from V and 2 bases from J, the gap between germline ends came to 5 bases. CDR3 sequence: CASRVTDTQYF. In nucleotides, the CDR3 is TGTGCCAGCCGTGTCACAGATACGCAGTATTTT.

This clone was detected a few times. This chain connects TRBV27 to TRBJ1-1, with 8 positions matching TRBD1. V shed 5 bases, J shed 5 bases, and the junction held 7 bases outside the gene matches. The CDR3 spans 14 residues. Germline values: CDR1 MNHEY, CDR2 SMNVEV (reference sequence). The chain's CDR3 is CASSTQGAFTEAFF. The DNA of the CDR3 is TGTGCCAGCAGTACCCAGGGGGCGTTTACTGAAGCTTTCTTT.

The chain joins TRBV19 to TRBJ2-2, with TRBD2 as a possible D gene (5 bases). CDR3 length: 14 residues. From germline, CDR1 is LNHDA and CDR2 SQIVND (reference sequence). V lost 3 bases and J 5 bases, leaving 10 bases between the germline ends. The DNA of the CDR3 is TGTGCCAGTAGTATCGTTGGCGGGACCGGGGAGCTGTTTTTT. This gives the protein CASSIVGGTGELFF.

This chain links TRBV6-5 with TRBJ2-3; 8 bases align to TRBD2. V gave up 3 bases and J gave up 5 bases; unmatched junction bases: 10. The CDR3 loop spans 16 amino acids. The V gene's germline CDR1 is MNHEY and CDR2 SVGAGI. The CDR3 DNA follows: TGTGCCAGCAGTTATGAAACGGGAGGGGGTCGAGATACGCAGTATTTT. Encoded protein: CASSYETGGGRDTQYF.

V and J are TRBV12-5 and TRBJ1-1; 7 nucleotides line up with TRBD1. Germline assignment: CDR1 LGHNT and CDR2 FRNRAP. The CDR3 is 14 amino acids. After removal of 2 bases from V and 2 bases from J, the junction contained 2 bases not matched to a gene. Here the CDR3 reads CASGLRDRNTEAFF. CDR3 bases: TGTGCTAGTGGTTTGAGGGACAGAAACACTGAAGCTTTCTTT.

This chain connects TRBV28 to TRBJ2-5; no clear D. V gave up 5 bases and J gave up 4 bases, with 14 bases separating them. The CDR3 totals 14 residues. The V gene's germline CDR1 is MDHEN and CDR2 SYDVKM. The CDR3 is CASSKRYDPETQYF. In DNA form, the CDR3 reads TGTGCCAGCAGTAAGCGATATGACCCAGAGACCCAGTACTTC.

The rearrangement links TRBV10-1 to TRBJ2-6, with D perhaps assigned TRBD1 or TRBD2 (6 bases each). The CDR3 extends over 17 amino acids. The germline V and J ends were trimmed by 0 bases and 2 bases, with 11 bases remaining between them. Germline V gene sequence: CDR1 WNHNN, CDR2 SYGVQD (reference sequence). For the CDR3, the DNA is TGCGCCAGCAGTGAGTCGAGGGGGGCACCTGGGGCCAACGTCCTGACTTTC. Protein: CASSESRGAPGANVLTF.

The chain employs TRBV2 and TRBJ1-2; D remains ambiguous. Trimming removed 7 bases from V and 2 bases from J, with 5 bases in between. The CDR3 covers 11 residues. Germline-derived CDR1 and CDR2 are SNHLY and FYNNEI. The chain's CDR3 is CASKRNYGYTF. The DNA of the CDR3 is TGTGCCAGCAAAAGAAACTATGGCTACACCTTC.

In the case of this clone: Germline and junction disagree at one end, which may indicate a read error. Other nucleotide sequences from this sample produce the same CDR3. This rearrangement joins TRBV5-4 to TRBJ1-6; D ambiguous. The CDR3 runs to 14 residues. Germline-derived CDR1 and CDR2 are SGHNT and YYREEE (reference sequence). The CDR3 DNA is TGTGCCAGCAGCTTGGCAGGTTTTAATTCGCCCCTCCACTTT. Protein: CASSLAGFNSPLHF.

The V and J genes are TRBV7-8 and TRBJ1-5; D not certain. The CDR3 runs to 13 residues. The V gene's germline CDR1 is SGHVS and CDR2 FQNEAQ. V was pared by 3 bases and J by 0 bases, with 3 bases between. In nucleotides, the CDR3 is TGTGCCAGCAGCTTTGATAGCAATCAGCCCCAGCATTTT. It yields the protein CASSFDSNQPQHF.

This chain joins TRBV9 and TRBJ1-1; D is possibly TRBD1 (5 bases). Germline CDR1 reads SGDLS; CDR2 reads YYNGEE. V dropped 4 bases and J dropped 4 bases, with 14 bases sitting between them. The CDR3 is made up of 14 amino acids. The DNA for the CDR3 is TGTGCCAGCAGCACACAAGGGGAGGGCACTGAAGCTTTCTTT. Amino acid sequence: CASSTQGEGTEAFF.

V is TRBV7-9 and J is TRBJ1-5; unclear D gene. The V gene lost 7 bases and the J gene lost 5 bases, with 12 bases spanning the gap. The CDR3 spans 13 residues. Germline V gives CDR1 SEHNR, CDR2 FQNEAQ (reference sequence). CDR3 in amino acids: CASIVDPHQPQHF. CDR3 nucleotide sequence: TGTGCCAGCATCGTGGACCCTCATCAGCCCCAGCATTTT.

This clone was observed a handful of times. The chain joins TRBV2 to TRBJ2-7, with D perhaps TRBD1 (6 bases). V was cut by 2 bases and J by 1 base, with 9 bases left in between. This CDR3 spans 14 amino acids. Germline-derived CDR1 and CDR2 are SNHLY and FYNNEI. The DNA for the CDR3 is TGTGCCAGCAGTGAACAGGGGACATCCTACGAGCAGTACTTC. Translation: CASSEQGTSYEQYF. Full variable domain (rest looked up from reference TRBV2 and TRBJ2-7): EPEVTQTPSHQVTQMGQEVILRCVPISNHLYFYWYRQILGQKVEFLVSFYNNEISEKSEIFDDQFSVERPDGSNFTLKIRSTKLEDSAMYFCASSEQGTSYEQYFGPGTRLTVT.

The genes are TRBV11-3 and TRBJ1-4, with no clear D. V shed 3 bases and J shed 7 bases, with 6 bases lying between them. Germline V gives CDR1 SGHNT, CDR2 YENEEA. The CDR3 loop spans 12 amino acids. The CDR3 here is CASSFAGEKLFF. The CDR3 bases are TGTGCCAGCAGCTTCGCAGGTGAAAAACTGTTTTTT.

V and J are TRBV2 and TRBJ1-1; D gene unclear. V dropped 6 bases and J dropped 4 bases, with 9 bases sitting between them. The CDR3 is 12 amino acids. Germline loops: CDR1 SNHLY, CDR2 FYNNEI. The CDR3 coding sequence is TGTGCCAGCAGCCCGGAGGTCACTGAAGCTTTCTTT. Translated: CASSPEVTEAFF.

The chain has TRBV2 and TRBJ1-2; 11 nucleotides line up with TRBD1. V was clipped by 6 bases and J by 5 bases; unmatched bases: 5. This CDR3 contains 14 residues. CDR1 and CDR2 from the germline V gene are SNHLY and FYNNEI. CDR3 sequence: CASSPGQGVYGYTF. DNA for the CDR3: TGTGCCAGCAGCCCGGGACAGGGGGTTTATGGCTACACCTTC.

The chain combines TRBV2 with TRBJ1-1; the D gene is possibly TRBD1 (6 bases). CDR3 length equals 14 residues. Trimming stripped 5 bases from V and 4 bases from J, with 14 bases between. CDR1 is SNHLY and CDR2 is FYNNEI in the germline V gene. DNA of the CDR3: TGTGCCAGCAGTCTACAACAGGGTGTCACTGAAGCTTTCTTT. Protein sequence: CASSLQQGVTEAFF.

J is TRBJ1-1 and V is TRBV5-1; perhaps TRBD1 as D (5 bases). The germline gives CDR1 SGHRS, CDR2 YFSETQ. This CDR3 region has 18 residues. The V gene lost 0 bases and the J gene lost 1 base, with 19 bases spanning the gap. The CDR3 loop is CASSLAIVYAGTNTEAFF. CDR3 nucleotide sequence: TGCGCCAGCAGCTTGGCCATTGTGTATGCAGGGACGAACACTGAAGCTTTCTTT.

This sequence joins TRBV5-6 and TRBJ1-2, with TRBD1 identical over 8 bases. Trimming took 4 bases from V and 4 from J; bases not matched to a gene: 9. CDR1 is SGHDT, CDR2 YYEEEE, per germline. The CDR3 contains 15 residues. The CDR3 nucleotides read TGTGCCAGCAGCAGGGCAGGGGGCGCCTTCTATGGCTACACCTTC. It yields the protein CASSRAGGAFYGYTF.

This clone was recorded once. CDR3 protein: CASSPRFASGANVLTF. The CDR3 DNA follows: TGTGCCAGCAGCCCCCGGTTTGCCTCTGGGGCCAACGTCCTGACTTTC. The J gene is TRBJ2-6, the V gene TRBV7-6, with D hard to call. Germline V gene sequence: CDR1 SGHVS, CDR2 FNYEAQ. V lost 5 bases and J 0 bases, leaving 11 bases between the germline ends. The CDR3 loop spans 16 amino acids.

The chain has TRBV27 and TRBJ2-3; 11 nucleotides align to TRBD1. This CDR3 has 17 amino acids. After removal of 1 base from V and 6 bases from J, the junction contained 9 bases not matched to a gene. Per germline, CDR1 MNHEY and CDR2 SMNVEV (reference sequence). In DNA, the CDR3 is TGTGCCAGCAGTTTATGGATGGGGACAGGGGGAATGGATACGCAGTATTTT. It yields the protein CASSLWMGTGGMDTQYF.

V and J are TRBV7-8 and TRBJ1-3; the D is unclear. The V end was cut by 0 bases, the J end by 2 bases, with 17 bases between. The CDR3 consists of 18 residues. The germline CDR1 and CDR2 sequences are SGHVS and FQNEAQ. The CDR3 sequence is CASSLAAASVGTGNTIYF. The DNA of the CDR3 is TGTGCCAGCAGCTTAGCCGCAGCAAGCGTGGGGACTGGAAACACCATATATTTT.

The genes are TRBV3-1 (or the pseudogene TRBV3-2) and TRBJ1-3, with a tentative D call TRBD1 (5 bases). Germline CDR1 reads LGHDT; CDR2 reads YNNKEL (reference sequence). Trimming took off 3 bases at V and 0 bases at J, with 9 bases between the two ends. This CDR3 has 15 residues. The CDR3 region has the DNA TGTGCCAGCAGCCAGAGGGACCGCTCTGGAAACACCATATATTTT. It yields the protein CASSQRDRSGNTIYF.